The rows below give T cell receptor beta chains drawn from one sample of a study of OX40 agonist ivuxolimab in advanced cancers. The method was immunoSEQ multiplex PCR; TCRdb's version includes in-frame clones alone and lacks a portion of them. The table has 59,000 or so clones, roughly 82% seen once. The sequencing here drew on CD4+ or CD8+ T cells sorted from blood, taken in a trial of the OX40 agonist ivuxolimab. The receptors were sampled from an adult with an advanced solid tumor such as melanoma, head and neck, liver or kidney cancer. Both conserved end residues are part of each CDR3. Each record gives: clone size, D gene, J gene, V gene, CDR3 protein, CDR3 DNA. D genes are given only for firm matches. Only part of the rows carry a size: once, few, many, or a class if the clone is expanded.

>.|.|TRBJ1-1|TRBV6-5
CASSSGQANTEAFF
TGTGCCAGCAGTTCAGGTCAGGCGAACACTGAAGCTTTCTTT
>.|.|TRBJ2-5|TRBV12-1
CASSVDLSVKTQYF
TGTGCCAGCAGCGTGGACCTCTCCGTTAAGACCCAGTACTTC
>.|TRBD2|TRBJ2-7|TRBV27
CASSLTGTSGSYEQYF
TGTGCCAGCAGTCTCACGGGGACTAGCGGGAGTTACGAGCAGTACTTC
>.|.|TRBJ2-5|TRBV9
CASSVAGGLSQETQYF
TGTGCCAGCAGCGTAGCGGGGGGCCTTTCTCAAGAGACCCAGTACTTC
>.|TRBD1|TRBJ1-2|TRBV19
CASSIDPLRGRRNYGYTF
TGTGCCAGTAGTATAGATCCTTTAAGGGGGCGCCGTAACTATGGCTACACCTTC
>.|TRBD1|TRBJ2-1|TRBV6-1
CASVRDRDYNEQFF
TGTGCCAGCGTCCGGGACAGGGACTACAATGAGCAGTTCTTC
>.|.|TRBJ2-7|TRBV28
CASSPYRALNYEQYF
TGTGCCAGCAGTCCCTATCGGGCCTTAAACTACGAGCAGTACTTC
>.|.|TRBJ1-2|TRBV28
CASILMQGSGMKGYTF
TGTGCCAGCATCCTTATGCAGGGCTCAGGGATGAAAGGCTACACCTTC
>once|.|TRBJ1-2|TRBV18
CASSPKEEFNYGYTF
TGTGCCAGCTCACCAAAGGAGGAATTTAACTATGGCTACACCTTC
>once|.|TRBJ1-4|TRBV7-9
CASSLSGKGEKLFF
TGTGCCAGCAGCTTATCGGGGAAGGGGGAAAAACTGTTTTTT
>.|.|TRBJ2-3|TRBV2
CASSPVLPTDTQYF
TGTGCCAGCAGCCCAGTCCTCCCGACAGATACGCAGTATTTT
>.|TRBD1|TRBJ1-3|TRBV2
CASSFDRGPGNTIYF
TGTGCCAGCAGTTTTGACAGGGGGCCTGGAAACACCATATATTTT
>.|.|TRBJ2-3|TRBV5-1
CASSSGRRFTDTQYF
TGCGCCAGCAGCAGCGGGCGGCGTTTCACAGATACGCAGTATTTT
>.|TRBD2|TRBJ2-7|TRBV5-6
CASNIGVLAGTYEQYF
TGTGCCAGCAACATAGGGGTCCTAGCGGGAACCTACGAGCAGTACTTC
>few|.|TRBJ1-3|TRBV28
CASSFGGPPRSGNTIYF
TGTGCCAGCAGTTTCGGGGGACCCCCCCGCTCTGGAAACACCATATATTTT
>.|.|TRBJ1-2|TRBV7-2
CASSLEQISIKGGYTF
TGTGCCAGCAGCTTAGAACAAATAAGCATAAAAGGTGGCTACACCTTC